This T cell receptor beta chain derives from a study of early T cells in non-severe SARS-CoV-2 infection. Across the study: Bulk RNA taken from unsorted whole blood was sequenced, leaving chains unpaired. Study-level points and caveats: Private and CD4 specificities were missed by VDJdb matching, which favored anti-spike CD8 responses.

The CDR3 is 11 amino acids. CDR1 is SQVTM, CDR2 ANQGSEA, per germline. The germline V and J ends were trimmed by 7 bases and 4 bases, with 10 bases remaining between them. This clonotype was detected a few times. As yet, its antigen is unknown. Researchers attached unique molecular identifiers to individual cDNA molecules. TCRdb re-called the 5' RACE reads through MiXCR, storing one row per CDR3 protein. In the table there are 84,000 or so distinct CDR3 sequences, roughly 13% of which are singletons. The material sequenced was whole blood. The sequence was collected from an adult who was a healthcare worker with PCR-confirmed SARS-CoV-2 infection or an uninfected control (not recorded which). V and J are TRBV29-1 and TRBJ1-1; D gene ambiguous. The CDR3 DNA sequence: TGCAGCGCCGGAGAAGGCACTGAAGCTTTCTTT. Translated: CSAGEGTEAFF.